This TCR beta chain was identified in a study of CD8+ T cells in alopecia areata. Study summary: The drug, oral tofacitinib, was given to treated patients at 5 to 10 mg twice daily.

Isolated RNA was reverse transcribed into cDNA used as the sequencing template. The protocol was immunoSEQ multiplex PCR, while the TCRdb copy is restricted to in-frame clones and leaves out a portion. Among about 120,000 clones listed, about two fifths were seen once. Obtained from alopecia areata patients were lesional scalp punch biopsies along with peripheral blood. The CDR3 covers 11 residues. Looked up from germline, CDR1 is GTSNPN and CDR2 is SVGIG (reference sequence). Findings of the study overall: Lesional scalp, notably in alopecia totalis/universalis, had clonality above that of normal scalp.

In regard to this clone: Its specificity is not known.

The receptor's source is a human donor with alopecia areata. The gene calls are TRBV30 and TRBJ1-2; D gene unclear. The sample comprised CD4+ T cells sorted from blood. Here the CDR3 DNA reads TGTGCTCGGAGCGTGGGTAGTGGCTACACCTTC. Its translation is CARSVGSGYTF.